The 18 T cell receptor beta chains below were found in one sample sequenced in a study of OX40 agonist ivuxolimab in advanced cancers. Sequenced by immunoSEQ multiplex PCR; TCRdb stores in-frame clones only, minus some. This table has about 71,000 clones, roughly nine tenths appearing once. This sample comprised CD4+ or CD8+ T cells sorted from blood, obtained in a trial of the OX40 agonist ivuxolimab. Every receptor here comes from an adult with an advanced solid tumor such as melanoma, head and neck, liver or kidney cancer.

The CDR3 sequence is CASSSRASGSYNEQFF. CDR3 coding DNA: TGTGCCAGCAGCTCCCGAGCTAGCGGGAGTTACAATGAGCAGTTCTTC. This sequence joins TRBV14 and TRBJ2-1; 10 bases are a match to TRBD2. The trim removed 5 bases at V and 4 bases at J, leaving 8 bases unmatched. Germline V CDR1 and CDR2: SGHDN, FVKESK. CDR3 length equals 16 residues.

The chain links TRBV6-5 to TRBJ2-5, with 9 bases identical to TRBD1. This CDR3 is 13 amino acids long. After removal of 6 bases from V and 5 bases from J, the junction contained 4 bases not matched to a gene. CDR1 is MNHEY and CDR2 is SVGAGI in the germline V gene. The CDR3 reads CASRRTGEETQYF. CDR3 bases: TGTGCCAGCAGGAGGACAGGGGAGGAGACCCAGTACTTC.

J is TRBJ2-5 and V is TRBV6-1, with a weak D call TRBD2 (5 bases). V was trimmed by 1 base and J by 1 base, leaving 7 bases between them. Germline V gene lookup returns CDR1 MNHNS and CDR2 SASEGT. The CDR3 has 14 amino acids. CDR3 nucleotides: TGTGCCAGCAGTGAAGGGACTGGCCAAGAGACCCAGTACTTC. This codes for CASSEGTGQETQYF.

The genes are TRBV14 and TRBJ2-2; D gene unclear. Trimming pared 4 bases from V and 4 bases from J, leaving 16 bases between. Germline lookup yields CDR1 SGHDN and CDR2 FVKESK. The CDR3 runs 16 residues. The DNA of the CDR3 is TGTGCCAGCAGCCCCCGCCGCAGAGAAAGCACCGGGGAGCTGTTTTTT. It yields the protein CASSPRRRESTGELFF.

The chain uses TRBV4-3 and TRBJ2-7; no firm D call. This CDR3 is 13 amino acids long. V gave up 5 bases and J gave up 5 bases, with 13 bases separating them. Germline loops: CDR1 LGHNA, CDR2 YSLEER. The CDR3 nucleotides are TGCGCCAGCAGCTACGAACTCCGCGACGAGCAGTACTTC. Its translation: CASSYELRDEQYF.

V usage is TRBV7-9 and J usage is TRBJ2-1; the match to TRBD2 covers 10 bases. The CDR3 is made up of 16 amino acids. Germline assignment: CDR1 SEHNR and CDR2 FQNEAQ (reference sequence). Trimming cost V 2 bases and J 2 bases; bases outside gene matches: 3. CDR3 sequence reads: CASSLQAGGPYNEQFF. CDR3 nucleotides: TGTGCCAGCAGCTTACAAGCGGGAGGGCCCTACAATGAGCAGTTCTTC.

This rearrangement joins TRBV7-6 to TRBJ2-7; the D gene is possibly TRBD1 (5 bases). CDR3 length: 13 residues. V gave up 5 bases and J gave up 4 bases, with 12 bases separating them. The germline V gene has CDR1 SGHVS and CDR2 FNYEAQ. CDR3 nucleotides: TGTGCCAGCAGCCCCGGACATCCTTACGAGCAGTACTTC. It yields the protein CASSPGHPYEQYF.

Only one count was recorded for this clone. CDR3 in DNA: TGTGCCAGCTCACCGAGAGCGGGGTCCAGCACAGATACGCAGTATTTT. Protein sequence: CASSPRAGSSTDTQYF. This rearrangement joins TRBV18 to TRBJ2-3; 7 bases align to TRBD2. The CDR3 loop spans 16 amino acids. Trimming removed 3 bases from V and 0 bases from J; junction bases left unmatched: 6. CDR1 and CDR2 (germline): KGHSH, LQKENI.

This chain links TRBV6-5 with TRBJ2-5, with TRBD1 identical over 9 bases. CDR1 MNHEY and CDR2 SVGAGI come from the germline V gene. The junction had 6 bases not matched to a gene; V was cut back by 5 bases and J by 5 bases. The CDR3 contains 14 residues. The CDR3 DNA reads as TGTGCCAGCAGTGTATACAGGGGGCGGGAGACCCAGTACTTC. This encodes CASSVYRGRETQYF.

The chain combines TRBV28 with TRBJ2-2; 8 positions agree with TRBD1. Germline CDR1 MDHEN, CDR2 SYDVKM. Trimming at V came to 5 bases and at J to 7 bases, leaving 12 bases not matched to a gene. CDR3 length: 16 amino acids. The CDR3 here is CASSRTWTGMSGELFF. DNA for the CDR3: TGTGCCAGCAGTAGAACCTGGACAGGGATGAGCGGGGAGCTGTTTTTT.

The chain joins TRBV5-4 to TRBJ1-2, with D unresolved. V dropped 2 bases and J dropped 5 bases, with 13 bases sitting between them. The germline V gene has CDR1 SGHNT and CDR2 YYREEE (reference sequence). The CDR3 is made up of 14 amino acids. CDR3 amino acids: CASSLPGDLYGYTF. CDR3 nucleotides: TGTGCCAGCAGCTTACCAGGCGACCTTTATGGCTACACCTTC.

This clone was seen just once. The rearrangement joins TRBV29-1 to TRBJ2-1, with D tentatively TRBD2 (6 bases). V was cut by 7 bases and J by 6 bases, with 16 bases left in between. CDR3 length: 13 amino acids. CDR1 and CDR2 from the germline V gene are SQVTM and ANQGSEA. CDR3: CSALSSGPNEQFF. CDR3 sequence (DNA): TGCAGCGCCTTAAGTAGCGGCCCCAATGAGCAGTTCTTC.

V gene TRBV6-5 combines with J gene TRBJ2-7; D unclear. This CDR3 comprises 14 residues. Trimming took off 3 bases at V and 5 bases at J, with 14 bases between the two ends. Germline V gene lookup returns CDR1 MNHEY and CDR2 SVGAGI. This chain's CDR3 is CASSYNGIFDEQYF. Here the CDR3 DNA reads TGTGCCAGCAGTTATAATGGGATATTCGACGAGCAGTACTTC.

The genes are TRBV20-1 and TRBJ1-2; no definite D call. The CDR3 contains 11 residues. With 4 bases removed from V and 7 bases from J, the gap between germline ends came to 10 bases. Per germline, CDR1 DFQATT and CDR2 SNEGSKA (reference sequence). As DNA, the CDR3 is TGCAGTGCTAACTCGTGGAGTGGCTACACCTTC. Translation gives CSANSWSGYTF.

This chain joins TRBV7-9 and TRBJ2-2; 7 positions agree with TRBD1. The CDR3 runs 15 residues. Germline V gives CDR1 SEHNR, CDR2 FQNEAQ (reference sequence). V shed 1 base and J 1 base; nucleotides not matched to a gene: 0. This CDR3 reads CASSLGDRNTGELFF. CDR3 bases: TGTGCCAGCAGCTTAGGGGACAGGAACACCGGGGAGCTGTTTTTT.

CDR3 residues: CASSFSGRGQPQHF. In nucleotides, the CDR3 is TGTGCCAGCAGTTTTAGTGGGCGCGGACAGCCCCAGCATTTT. This chain connects TRBV27 to TRBJ1-5; D not resolved. The CDR3 loop spans 14 amino acids. Germline V gene lookup returns CDR1 MNHEY and CDR2 SMNVEV (reference sequence). The V and J ends lost 3 bases and 7 bases respectively, with 13 bases between them.

The V call is TRBV6-1, the J call TRBJ2-3, with D perhaps TRBD2 (5 bases). CDR3 length: 15 residues. Between the trimmed V and J ends, which lost 4 bases and 6 bases, there was a span of 17 bases. CDR1 and CDR2 from the germline V gene are MNHNS and SASEGT. CDR3 nucleotides: TGTGCCAGCAGTGGGGCGGGCCTGAGCATGGATACGCAGTATTTT. Translating it yields CASSGAGLSMDTQYF.

By its share, this clone is medium-sized. The rearrangement links TRBV5-1 to TRBJ1-1; D ambiguous. Trimming took 3 bases from V and 3 from J, leaving 15 bases between them. Germline CDR1 is SGHRS and CDR2 is YFSETQ. The CDR3 runs to 15 residues. This CDR3 is CASSSGTGAYTEAFF. The CDR3 DNA sequence: TGCGCCAGCAGCTCGGGAACGGGCGCGTACACTGAAGCTTTCTTT.